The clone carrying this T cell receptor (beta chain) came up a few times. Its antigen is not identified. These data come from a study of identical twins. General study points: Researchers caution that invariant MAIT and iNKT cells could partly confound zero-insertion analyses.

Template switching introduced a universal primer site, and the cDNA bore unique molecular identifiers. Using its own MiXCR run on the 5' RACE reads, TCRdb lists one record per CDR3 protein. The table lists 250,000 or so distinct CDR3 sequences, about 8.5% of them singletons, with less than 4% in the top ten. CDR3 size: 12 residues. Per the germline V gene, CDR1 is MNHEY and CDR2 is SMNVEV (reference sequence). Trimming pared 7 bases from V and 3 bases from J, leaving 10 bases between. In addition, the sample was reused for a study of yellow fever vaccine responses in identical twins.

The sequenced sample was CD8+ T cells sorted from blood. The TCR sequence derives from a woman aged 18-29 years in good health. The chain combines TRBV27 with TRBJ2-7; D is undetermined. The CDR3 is CASTDDLYEQYF. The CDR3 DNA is TGTGCCAGCACCGACGACCTCTACGAGCAGTACTTC.